Below, one T cell receptor beta chain is given with its context. Antigen specificity is unknown. This record belongs to a study of PD-1 blockade in classical Hodgkin lymphoma. Study context: The study gave patients nivolumab 3 mg/kg intravenously every 2 weeks. General observations from the study: Complete responders matched newly diagnosed patients in baseline diversity. At baseline, newly diagnosed patients reportedly showed less TCR diversity than healthy donors. With CD4+ cells, TCR diversity rose significantly by C4D1, but not with CD8+ cells.

The germline V gene encodes CDR1 SGDLS and CDR2 YYNGEE. The CDR3 length is 16 residues. With 4 bases clipped from V and 3 bases from J, the junction kept 9 bases outside the gene matches. The patients all showed relapse after autologous stem cell transplantation, while their brentuximab vedotin exposure varied. Assay used: immunoSEQ multiplex PCR; TCRdb lists only in-frame clones, some missing. The data hold more than 10,000 clones, with 91% observed a single time. The rearrangement links TRBV9 to TRBJ1-4; 7 positions match TRBD1. This specimen was peripheral blood mononuclear cells (PBMCs), taken at baseline. This receptor was obtained from a human donor with classical Hodgkin lymphoma. The CDR3 sequence is CASSSRDRGANEKLFF. Written as DNA, the CDR3 is TGTGCCAGCAGCTCAAGGGACAGAGGGGCTAATGAAAAACTGTTTTTT.